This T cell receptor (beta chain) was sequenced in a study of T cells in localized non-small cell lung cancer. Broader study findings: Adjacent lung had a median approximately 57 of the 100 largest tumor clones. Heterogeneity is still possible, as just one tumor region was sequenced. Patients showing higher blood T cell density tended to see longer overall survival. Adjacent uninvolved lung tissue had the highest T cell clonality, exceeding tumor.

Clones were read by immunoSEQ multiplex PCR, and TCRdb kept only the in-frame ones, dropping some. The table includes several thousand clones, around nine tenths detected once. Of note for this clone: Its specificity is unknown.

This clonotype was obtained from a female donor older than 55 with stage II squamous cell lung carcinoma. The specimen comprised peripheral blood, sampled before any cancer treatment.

The CDR3 loop reads CASSPPSGADTQYF. CDR3 DNA sequence: TGTGCCAGCTCACCCCCCTCCGGGGCAGATACGCAGTATTTT. V and J are TRBV18 and TRBJ2-3, with D perhaps TRBD2 (5 bases). CDR1 is KGHSH, CDR2 LQKENI, per germline. The V gene lost 3 bases and the J gene lost 4 bases, with 11 bases spanning the gap. The CDR3 is 14 amino acids.